Sequencing of this T cell receptor (beta chain) was carried out in a study of Graves' ophthalmopathy and Graves' hyperthyroidism. Hyperthyroidism patients, all newly diagnosed, had under 2 months' duration and ages of 18 to 65. Amplified material comprised TCR beta CDR3 regions derived from RNA transcripts. HTBI primers were employed in first-round RT-PCR, then a second-round multiplex PCR followed. Each CDR3 protein gets one entry after TCRdb re-called the multiplex PCR reads with MiXCR. This table has hundreds of thousands of distinct CDR3 sequences, approximately 22% appearing once. The CDR3 spans 13 residues. Germline assignment: CDR1 SNHLY and CDR2 FYNNEI. J was trimmed by 3 bases and V by 10 bases; bases with no gene match: 5.

The V and J genes are TRBV2 and TRBJ1-2; TRBD1 agrees at 10 bases. The clonotype comes from a woman in her late teens or twenties with stable Graves' hyperthyroidism. Some clones in this sample may be carry-over from other donors' samples. The sample taken for sequencing was peripheral blood. The CDR3 sequence: CAIRDRGDYGYTF. The CDR3 DNA sequence: TGTGCCATCCGGGACAGGGGTGACTATGGCTACACCTTC.